The present TCR beta chain was sequenced within a study of blood T cell repertoires in COVID-19. Original processing notes: Nucleated cell counts were estimated from reference gene primer amplification. TCRdb's copy holds only in-frame clones and misses some; the assay was immunoSEQ multiplex PCR. For V, J and clone size, that table is used; D and trimming come from the DNA. The sample lists around 330,000 clones, 85% occurring once. The TCR was taken from a woman in her thirties who had been exposed to COVID-19. Sequenced sample: PBMCs or T cells enriched from blood (not recorded which).

In nucleotides, the CDR3 is TGTGCCAGCAGCCAAACCCATATCTACACAGATACGCAGTATTTT. Protein sequence: CASSQTHIYTDTQYF. The chain combines TRBV7-3 with TRBJ2-3; D ambiguous. Germline assignment: CDR1 SGHTA and CDR2 FQGTGA. The CDR3 runs to 15 residues. Deletions cut 5 bases from V and 2 bases from J, with 14 bases between. Drawing the rest from reference TRBV7-3 and TRBJ2-3, the complete variable domain is GAGVSQTPSNKVTEKGKYVELRCDPISGHTALYWYRQSLGQGPEFLIYFQGTGAADDSGLPNDRFFAVRPEGSVSTLKIQRTERGDSAVYLCASSQTHIYTDTQYFGPGTRLTVL.